The TCR beta chain described here comes from a study of T-cell reconstitution after alpha-beta-depleted transplantation in children. This CDR3 has 17 residues. The V gene's germline CDR1 is DFQATT and CDR2 SNEGSKA (reference sequence). The V and J ends lost 2 bases and 13 bases, in that order; junction bases with no gene match: 16. A library of TCRbeta sequences, prepared with unique molecular identifiers, was generated. TCRdb itself ran the PCR reads through MiXCR, one entry per CDR3 protein. The sample shows about 980,000 distinct CDR3 sequences, under 30% of them seen only once. In its sample, this clonotype was seen a few times.

This rearrangement joins TRBV20-1 to TRBJ2-3, with 15 bases identical to TRBD2. This TCR was sampled from a boy under two years old who had a stem cell transplant for SCID, so the T cells may come from the graft donor. This specimen was PBMCs, mostly from graft donor cells, taken 360 days after TCRalphabeta/CD19-depleted stem cell transplant. CDR3 DNA sequence: TGCAGTGCTAGACTCAACCAGTTAGGGACTAGCGGGGGGTTGGAGTATTTT. Translating it yields CSARLNQLGTSGGLEYF.